Each of the 27 T cell receptor beta chains below was sequenced from the same sample in a study of cytomegalovirus exposure and HLA in healthy donors. PCR involved 60 Vbeta and 13 Jbeta primers. Libraries were prepared by immunoSEQ multiplex PCR; TCRdb keeps only in-frame clonotypes and omits some of them. The sample lists some 180,000 clones, 76% occurring once. The specimen was PBMCs. These receptors all stem from a woman aged 30 to 39 in good health and CMV-seropositive.

The chain employs TRBV18 and TRBJ2-7; TRBD2 matches 8 bases. The V gene end was trimmed by 6 bases and the J gene end by 3 bases; junction bases not matched to a gene: 7. Germline-derived CDR1 and CDR2 are KGHSH and LQKENI. This CDR3 has 14 residues. The CDR3 bases are TGTGCCAGCTCCCAAACGGGGGGGATCTACGAGCAGTACTTC. Protein: CASSQTGGIYEQYF.

The chain has TRBV15 and TRBJ2-7; TRBD1 matches 10 bases. In germline, CDR1 is LNHNV, CDR2 YYDKDF (reference sequence). Trimming at V came to 7 bases and at J to 7 bases, leaving 7 bases not matched to a gene. The CDR3 is made up of 13 amino acids. DNA for the CDR3: TGTGCCACCACACCCCGGGACAGGGGTGAGCAGTACTTC. It codes for CATTPRDRGEQYF.

In its sample, this clone was seen a few times. The chain employs TRBV2 and TRBJ1-5; D perhaps matches TRBD1 (5 bases). Trimming pared 2 bases from V and 3 bases from J, leaving 8 bases between. The CDR3 has 14 amino acids. CDR1 is SNHLY and CDR2 is FYNNEI in the germline V gene. DNA for the CDR3: TGTGCCAGCAGTGAAACAGGCTTCAATCAGCCCCAGCATTTT. Translating it yields CASSETGFNQPQHF.

DNA of the CDR3: TGTGCCATCAGTGAGTCGGAGGGAAGGGGAAGGTGGAATGAGCAGTTCTTC. Translated: CAISESEGRGRWNEQFF. This chain links TRBV10-3 with TRBJ2-1; possible D gene TRBD2, 6 bases. The CDR3 spans 17 residues. The V gene lost 0 bases and the J gene lost 7 bases, with 19 bases spanning the gap. Germline V gene sequence: CDR1 ENHRY, CDR2 SYGVKD.

The rearrangement uses TRBV6-6 and TRBJ1-2; 7 nucleotides line up with TRBD1. This CDR3 has 16 amino acids. After removal of 2 bases from V and 5 bases from J, the junction contained 11 bases not matched to a gene. The germline V gene has CDR1 MNHNY and CDR2 SVGAGI (reference sequence). CDR3 sequence (DNA): TGTGCCAGCAGTTACAACCCGCAGACAGGGTTTTATGGCTACACCTTC. It is translated as CASSYNPQTGFYGYTF.

This rearrangement joins TRBV5-4 to TRBJ2-3; maybe TRBD2 (6 bases). V lost 0 bases and J 5 bases, leaving 16 bases between the germline ends. This CDR3 spans 16 amino acids. Per germline, CDR1 SGHNT and CDR2 YYREEE (reference sequence). This chain's CDR3 is CASSLVGGMRGDTQYF. The DNA of the CDR3 is TGTGCCAGCAGCTTGGTCGGCGGGATGAGGGGAGATACGCAGTATTTT. The whole variable domain, remainder taken from reference TRBV5-4 and TRBJ2-3, is ETGVTQSPTHLIKTRGQQVTLRCSSQSGHNTVSWYQQALGQGPQFIFQYYREEENGRGNFPPRFSGLQFPNYSSELNVNALELDDSALYLCASSLVGGMRGDTQYFGPGTRLTVL.

The chain recombines TRBV11-2 with TRBJ2-4; 8 bases fit TRBD1. Germline V gene lookup returns CDR1 SGHAT and CDR2 FQNNGV. This CDR3 has 15 residues. The junction had 15 bases not matched to a gene; V was cut back by 5 bases and J by 12 bases. As DNA, the CDR3 is TGTGCCAGCAGCCTACAACAGGGGGTTCAGGGCAGTCAGTACTTC. This translates into CASSLQQGVQGSQYF.

The V gene is TRBV6-5, the J gene TRBJ2-3; TRBD2 matches at 8 bases. After removal of 7 bases from V and 11 bases from J, the junction contained 11 bases not matched to a gene. The CDR3 length is 13 residues. Germline V gene lookup returns CDR1 MNHEY and CDR2 SVGAGI. CDR3 region: CASTRTSGGEQYF. In DNA form, the CDR3 reads TGTGCCAGCACCCGGACCAGCGGGGGCGAGCAGTATTTT.

This chain uses TRBV7-2 with TRBJ2-7, with D maybe TRBD1 (6 bases). V was clipped by 1 base and J by 6 bases, with 10 bases between them. Germline V CDR1 and CDR2: SGHTA, FQGNSA. This CDR3 is built from 13 residues. The CDR3 is CASSLDDRSEQYF. The CDR3 nucleotides are TGTGCCAGCAGCTTAGACGACAGGTCCGAGCAGTACTTC.

The rearrangement joins TRBV4-1 to TRBJ1-1; D not resolved. V gave up 1 base and J gave up 0 bases, with 12 bases separating them. The CDR3 length is 16 residues. CDR1 MGHRA and CDR2 YSYEKL come from the germline V gene. The CDR3 region has the DNA TGCGCCAGCAGCCAAGCCGGGAGGGTTATGAACACTGAAGCTTTCTTT. Translation gives CASSQAGRVMNTEAFF.

A few counts support this clone. This chain uses TRBV5-1 with TRBJ2-3; the match to TRBD1 covers 9 bases. The ends lost 2 bases at V and 2 bases at J; junction bases unmatched: 3. CDR1 and CDR2 (germline): SGHRS, YFSETQ. CDR3 length: 15 residues. CDR3 loop: CASSFRDRDTDTQYF. The CDR3 bases are TGCGCCAGCAGCTTCAGGGACAGGGACACAGATACGCAGTATTTT.

The rearrangement uses TRBV10-1 and TRBJ2-1; 8 nucleotides agree with TRBD1. CDR3 size: 12 residues. V lost 8 bases, J lost 4 bases, and 1 base stayed unmatched. The V gene's germline CDR1 is WNHNN and CDR2 SYGVQD (reference sequence). The CDR3 here is CASGTGYNEQFF. The CDR3 coding sequence is TGCGCCAGCGGGACAGGATACAATGAGCAGTTCTTC.

The rearrangement joins TRBV30 to TRBJ1-2; D possibly corresponds to TRBD1 (6 bases). The CDR3 spans 13 residues. Germline-derived CDR1 and CDR2 are GTSNPN and SVGIG (reference sequence). V gave up 2 bases and J gave up 7 bases, with 14 bases separating them. CDR3 residues: CAWSILQGSGYTF. The CDR3 coding sequence is TGTGCCTGGAGTATTCTACAGGGTTCTGGCTACACCTTC. Filled out from reference TRBV30 and TRBJ1-2, the complete variable domain reads SQTIHQWPATLVQPVGSPLSLECTVEGTSNPNLYWYRQAAGRGLQLLFYSVGIGQISSEVPQNLSASRPQDRQFILSSKKLLLSDSGFYLCAWSILQGSGYTFGSGTRLTVV.

The chain joins TRBV11-1 to TRBJ2-1, with 7 positions matching TRBD1. The CDR3 extends over 15 amino acids. V lost 7 bases to trimming and J lost 6 bases; unmatched junction nucleotides: 12. Germline V lookup: CDR1 SGHAT, CDR2 FQDESV (reference sequence). CDR3 protein: CASTGRQGSINEQFF. CDR3 bases: TGTGCCAGCACTGGTCGACAGGGTTCGATCAATGAGCAGTTCTTC.

This clone appeared a few times. The rearrangement joins TRBV4-1 to TRBJ1-2, with TRBD1 matching over 7 bases. Looked up from germline, CDR1 is MGHRA and CDR2 is YSYEKL. With 1 base clipped from V and 6 bases from J, the junction kept 5 bases outside the gene matches. The CDR3 runs 14 residues. The CDR3 region is CASSQVVRGHGYTF. Written as DNA, the CDR3 is TGCGCCAGCAGCCAAGTGGTTAGGGGGCATGGCTACACCTTC.

The CDR3 DNA follows: TGTGCCAGTAGTTCCCATGACAGGGACCTCTACGGCTACACCTTC. It yields the protein CASSSHDRDLYGYTF. V gene TRBV19 combines with J gene TRBJ1-2; TRBD1 aligns across 7 bases. Germline loops: CDR1 LNHDA, CDR2 SQIVND (reference sequence). Losses at the gene ends were 5 bases for V and 8 bases for J; bases not matched to a gene: 14. This CDR3 is built from 15 residues.

The chain recombines TRBV23-1 with TRBJ2-5, with a weak D call TRBD1 (5 bases). The assigned J gene may be wrong: the sequence end matches TRBJ2-7 better. TRBV23-1 is filed as an ORF, its function uncertain. CDR3 size: 18 residues. This chain's CDR3 is CASSQSYFCGTGSYEQYF. The DNA of the CDR3 is TGCGCCAGCAGTCAATCGTACTTTTGTGGCACAGGCTCCTACGAGCAGTACTTC.

The V call is TRBV5-1, the J call TRBJ2-2; D is ambiguous. The V end was cut by 6 bases, the J end by 0 bases, with 12 bases between. Germline V gives CDR1 SGHRS, CDR2 YFSETQ. There are 15 residues in the CDR3. Here the CDR3 reads CASMPTVSNTGELFF. Written as DNA, the CDR3 is TGCGCCAGCATGCCAACGGTCTCGAACACCGGGGAGCTGTTTTTT.

The chain combines TRBV11-3 with TRBJ2-7; TRBD2 agrees at 7 bases. This CDR3 spans 14 amino acids. Trimming removed 7 bases from V and 3 bases from J; junction bases left unmatched: 9. Germline V gene sequence: CDR1 SGHNT, CDR2 YENEEA. CDR3 bases: TGTGCCAGCACTCAAGGCGGGAGCGTCTACGAGCAGTACTTC. Its translation is CASTQGGSVYEQYF.

V and J are TRBV6-1 and TRBJ1-1; TRBD1 matches at 9 bases. CDR1 MNHNS and CDR2 SASEGT come from the germline V gene. This CDR3 region has 14 residues. The ends lost 7 bases at V and 5 bases at J; junction bases unmatched: 8. The CDR3 here is CASIDRGEWTEAFF. In DNA form, the CDR3 reads TGTGCCAGCATTGACAGGGGGGAATGGACTGAAGCTTTCTTT.

J is TRBJ2-7 and V is TRBV5-5; D may be TRBD1 (6 bases). Germline-derived CDR1 and CDR2 are SGHKS and YYEKEE (reference sequence). The CDR3 runs 12 residues. V was shortened by 7 bases and J by 6 bases, with 14 bases between the two germline ends. CDR3: CASGPEGVEQYF. For the CDR3, the DNA is TGTGCCAGCGGGCCCGAGGGGGTCGAGCAGTACTTC. The whole variable domain, filled in from reference TRBV5-5 and TRBJ2-7, reads DAGVTQSPTHLIKTRGQQVTLRCSPISGHKSVSWYQQVLGQGPQFIFQYYEKEERGRGNFPDRFSARQFPNYSSELNVNALLLGDSALYLCASGPEGVEQYFGPGTRLTVT.

As concerns this clone: No DNA is shown, since the ends of the CDR3 on it are uncertain; the CDR3 is the one TCRdb lists. The V gene is TRBV6-5, the J gene TRBJ1-2; no check of the table's D call, TRBD1, against the DNA was made. The CDR3 spans 14 amino acids, including both terminal residues. The germline gives CDR1 MNHEY, CDR2 SVGAGI. The CDR3 here is CASSSSTGEYGYTF.

This sequence joins TRBV6-1 and TRBJ2-5; the D gene is possibly TRBD2 (5 bases). The CDR3 has 15 residues. Germline V CDR1 and CDR2: MNHNS, SASEGT. V lost 4 bases, J lost 1 base, and 13 bases lay in between. The CDR3 DNA is TGTGCCAGCAGTGTGCTAGCCGGTACCCAAGAGACCCAGTACTTC. It yields the protein CASSVLAGTQETQYF.

This clone was seen only once. The J gene is TRBJ1-4, the V gene TRBV5-8, with D possibly being TRBD1 (5 bases). V gave up 0 bases and J gave up 8 bases, with 14 bases separating them. Germline V gives CDR1 SGHTS, CDR2 YDEGEE. The CDR3 runs to 15 residues. The CDR3 protein is CASSLDAGTREKLFF. For the CDR3, the DNA is TGTGCCAGCAGCTTGGATGCGGGGACGAGGGAAAAACTGTTTTTT.

This chain uses TRBV28 with TRBJ1-3, with 7 bases aligning to TRBD1. Germline CDR1 MDHEN, CDR2 SYDVKM. The V and J ends lost 2 bases and 0 bases, in that order; junction bases with no gene match: 1. The CDR3 is 15 residues long. The CDR3 here is CASSLAGGSGNTIYF. CDR3 nucleotide sequence: TGTGCCAGCAGTTTAGCAGGGGGCTCTGGAAACACCATATATTTT.

The chain employs TRBV2 and TRBJ1-2; D possibly corresponds to TRBD1 (5 bases). The CDR3 sequence is 16 residues long. CDR1 SNHLY and CDR2 FYNNEI come from the germline V gene. Trimming pared 3 bases from V and 6 bases from J, leaving 20 bases between. CDR3 DNA sequence: TGTGCCAGCAGTGATTTAACGGCAGGGCGGACCCATGGCTACACCTTC. Residues: CASSDLTAGRTHGYTF.

The genes are TRBV4-2 and TRBJ2-3; 7 bases are shared with TRBD2. The CDR3 has 16 amino acids. Unmatched junction bases numbered 5, after V lost 1 base and J lost 1 base. In germline, CDR1 is LGHNA, CDR2 YNFKEQ. The CDR3 region is CASSQVGAGGTDTQYF. The CDR3 DNA follows: TGTGCCAGCAGCCAAGTCGGCGCGGGGGGCACAGATACGCAGTATTTT.